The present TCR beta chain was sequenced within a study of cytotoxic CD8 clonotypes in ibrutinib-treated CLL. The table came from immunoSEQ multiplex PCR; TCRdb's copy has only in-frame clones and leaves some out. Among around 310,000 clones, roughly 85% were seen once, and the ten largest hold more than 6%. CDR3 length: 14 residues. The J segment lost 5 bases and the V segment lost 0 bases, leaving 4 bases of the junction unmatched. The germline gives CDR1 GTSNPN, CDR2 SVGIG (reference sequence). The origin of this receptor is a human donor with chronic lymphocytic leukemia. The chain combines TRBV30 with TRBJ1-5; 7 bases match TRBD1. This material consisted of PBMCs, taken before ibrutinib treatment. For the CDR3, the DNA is TGTGCCTGGAGTGTACTCCAGGGGGATCAGCCCCAGCATTTT. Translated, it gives CAWSVLQGDQPQHF.